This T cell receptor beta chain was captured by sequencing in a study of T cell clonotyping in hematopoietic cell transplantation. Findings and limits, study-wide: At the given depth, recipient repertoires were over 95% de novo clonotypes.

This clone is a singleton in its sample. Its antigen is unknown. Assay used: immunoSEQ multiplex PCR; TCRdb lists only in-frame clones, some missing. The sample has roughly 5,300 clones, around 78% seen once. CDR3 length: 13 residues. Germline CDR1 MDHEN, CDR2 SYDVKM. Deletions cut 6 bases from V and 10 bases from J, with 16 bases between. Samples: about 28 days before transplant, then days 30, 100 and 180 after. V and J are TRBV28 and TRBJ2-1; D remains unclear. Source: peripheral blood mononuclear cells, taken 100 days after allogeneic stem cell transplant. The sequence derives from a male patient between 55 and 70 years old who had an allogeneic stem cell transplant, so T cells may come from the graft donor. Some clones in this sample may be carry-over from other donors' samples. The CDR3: CASRRVQRWEQFF. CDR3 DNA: TGTGCCAGCAGAAGAGTTCAGAGGTGGGAGCAGTTCTTC.